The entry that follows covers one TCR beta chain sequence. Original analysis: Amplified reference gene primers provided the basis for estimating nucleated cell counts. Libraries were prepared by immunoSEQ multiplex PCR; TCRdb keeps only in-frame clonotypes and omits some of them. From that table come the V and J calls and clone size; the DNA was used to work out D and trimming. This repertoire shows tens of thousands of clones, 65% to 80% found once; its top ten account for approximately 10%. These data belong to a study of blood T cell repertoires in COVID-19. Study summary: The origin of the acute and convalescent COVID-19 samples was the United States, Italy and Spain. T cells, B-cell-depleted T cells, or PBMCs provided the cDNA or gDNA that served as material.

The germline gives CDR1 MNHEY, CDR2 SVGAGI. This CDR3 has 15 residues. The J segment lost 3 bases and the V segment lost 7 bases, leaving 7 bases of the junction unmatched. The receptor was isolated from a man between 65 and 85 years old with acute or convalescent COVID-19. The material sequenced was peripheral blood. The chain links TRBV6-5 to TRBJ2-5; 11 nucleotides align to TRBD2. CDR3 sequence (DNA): TGTGCCAGCACCGATAGCGGGGGGGCGGAAGAGACCCAGTACTTC. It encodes CASTDSGGAEETQYF.